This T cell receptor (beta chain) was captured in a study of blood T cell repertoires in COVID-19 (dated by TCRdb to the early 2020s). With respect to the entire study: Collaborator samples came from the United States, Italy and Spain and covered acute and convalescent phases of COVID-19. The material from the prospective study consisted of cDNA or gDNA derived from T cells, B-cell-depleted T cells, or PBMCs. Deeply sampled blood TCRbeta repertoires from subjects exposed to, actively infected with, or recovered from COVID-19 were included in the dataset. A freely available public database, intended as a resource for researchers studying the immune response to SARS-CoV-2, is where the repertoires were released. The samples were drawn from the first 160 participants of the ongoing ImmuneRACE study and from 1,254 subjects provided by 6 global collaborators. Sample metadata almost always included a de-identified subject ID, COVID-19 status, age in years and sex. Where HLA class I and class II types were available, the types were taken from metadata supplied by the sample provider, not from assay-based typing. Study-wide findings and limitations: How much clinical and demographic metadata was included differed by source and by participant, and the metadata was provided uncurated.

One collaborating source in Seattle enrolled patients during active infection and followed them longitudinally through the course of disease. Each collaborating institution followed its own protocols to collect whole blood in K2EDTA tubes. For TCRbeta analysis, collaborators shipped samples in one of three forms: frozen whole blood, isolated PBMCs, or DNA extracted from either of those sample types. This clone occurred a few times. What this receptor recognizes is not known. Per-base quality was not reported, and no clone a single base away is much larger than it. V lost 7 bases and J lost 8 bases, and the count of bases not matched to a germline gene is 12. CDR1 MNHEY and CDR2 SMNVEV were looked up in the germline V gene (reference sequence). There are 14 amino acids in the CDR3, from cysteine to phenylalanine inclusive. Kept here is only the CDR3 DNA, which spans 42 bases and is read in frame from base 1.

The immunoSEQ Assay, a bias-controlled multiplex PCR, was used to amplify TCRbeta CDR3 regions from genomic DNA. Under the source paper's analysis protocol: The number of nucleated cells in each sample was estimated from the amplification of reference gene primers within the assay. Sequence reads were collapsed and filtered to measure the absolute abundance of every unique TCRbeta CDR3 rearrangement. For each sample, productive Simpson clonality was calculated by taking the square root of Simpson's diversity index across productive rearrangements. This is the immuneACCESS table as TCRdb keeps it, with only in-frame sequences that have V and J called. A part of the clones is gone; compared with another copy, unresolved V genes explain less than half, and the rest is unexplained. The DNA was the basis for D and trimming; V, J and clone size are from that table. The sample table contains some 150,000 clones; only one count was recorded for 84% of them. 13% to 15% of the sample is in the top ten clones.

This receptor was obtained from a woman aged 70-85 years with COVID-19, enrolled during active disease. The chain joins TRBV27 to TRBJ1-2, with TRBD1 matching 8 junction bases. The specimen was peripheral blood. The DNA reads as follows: TGTGCCAGCAAGCCAGACAGGGGAGGGGGAGGCTACACCTTC. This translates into CASKPDRGGGGYTF.